These T cell receptor beta chains were read from a single sample in a study of T-cell memory formation after mild COVID-19. TCRdb analysed the 5' RACE reads with MiXCR anew, one entry per CDR3 protein. The repertoire holds almost 550,000 distinct CDR3 sequences, with 20% as singletons. The sample taken for sequencing was PBMCs or a T cell subset sorted from them (not recorded which). The receptors were sampled from an adult woman who had mild COVID-19 (a few samples of this study predate the infection). Cell type and time point are not known. CDR3s include the opening cysteine and the closing phenylalanine or tryptophan. D genes are given only for firm matches. Not all rows give a size; the values are once, few, many and, for expanded clones, a class.

few	TRBV2	-	13	TRBJ1-1	TGTGCCAGCAGTGACCCTCTTAACACTGAAGCTTTCTTT	CASSDPLNTEAFF
few	TRBV19	-	16	TRBJ1-3	TGTGCCAGTAGCCTGACGGACATTCGCTCTGGAAACACCATATATTTT	CASSLTDIRSGNTIYF
-	TRBV28	-	12	TRBJ1-2	TGTGCCAGCAGTTTCCGAGGGAGAGGCTACACCTTC	CASSFRGRGYTF
few	TRBV28	-	15	TRBJ2-1	TGTGCCATCCTGGGCGGGTCCCTTGGCTACAATGAGCAGTTCTTC	CAILGGSLGYNEQFF
once	TRBV20-1	-	15	TRBJ2-5	TGCAGTGCTAATGCGATCGCGGGTCCCCAAGAGACCCAGTACTTC	CSANAIAGPQETQYF
-	TRBV14	-	15	TRBJ2-3	TGTGCCAGCAGCCAGGGGCACCCTAGCACAGATACGCAGTATTTT	CASSQGHPSTDTQYF
-	TRBV6-6	TRBD1	15	TRBJ2-1	TGTGCCAGCAGTTACCCTGCCGGGACAGGCAATGAGCAGTTCTTC	CASSYPAGTGNEQFF
-	TRBV20-1	-	12	TRBJ2-1	TGCAGTGCTAGAGGACCGGGGTCGGAGCAGTTCTTC	CSARGPGSEQFF
few	TRBV15	-	15	TRBJ2-1	TGTGCCACCAGCAGTAGGGACATTTGGAGCGCTGAGCAGTTCTTC	CATSSRDIWSAEQFF
-	TRBV7-9	-	17	TRBJ1-1	TGTGCCAGCAGCTTGGGGATAGGGGCCCTGGAGGGAACTGAAGCTTTCTTT	CASSLGIGALEGTEAFF
-	TRBV7-2	TRBD1	14	TRBJ2-7	TGTGCCAGCAGCCCGGGACAGGCTAACTACGAGCAGTACTTC	CASSPGQANYEQYF
-	TRBV5-1	TRBD1	16	TRBJ2-7	TGCGCCAGCAGCTTGGGCGGGACAGGGTCGGCCTACGAGCAGTACTTC	CASSLGGTGSAYEQYF
few	TRBV5-6	-	12	TRBJ2-7	TGTGCCAGCAGCTTGAGGAGGAACGAGCAGTACTTC	CASSLRRNEQYF
-	TRBV12-3/TRBV12-4	TRBD1	15	TRBJ2-7	TGTGCCAGCAGCCGGGACAGGGGCCCTATCTACGAGCAGTACTTC	CASSRDRGPIYEQYF
-	TRBV5-1	TRBD1	14	TRBJ1-2	TGCGCCAGCAGGTACCGGGACAGCACCGATGGCTACACCTTC	CASRYRDSTDGYTF
-	TRBV21-1	-	14	TRBJ2-7	TGTGCCGGTCAAGGAGAGGAAGGGAGGTACGAGCAGTACTTC	CAGQGEEGRYEQYF
many	TRBV5-1	TRBD1	15	TRBJ1-5	TGTGCCAGCAGCCCCGGACAGGGTGGGAATCAGCCCCAGCATTTT	CASSPGQGGNQPQHF
few	TRBV2	TRBD1	15	TRBJ1-5	TGTGCCAGCAGGGAACAGGGGGGTCTTAATCAGCCCCAGCATTTT	CASREQGGLNQPQHF
-	TRBV7-2	TRBD1	14	TRBJ2-2	TGTGCCAGCAGCACCTGGGACAGGGCCGGGGAGCTGTTTTTT	CASSTWDRAGELFF
-	TRBV2	-	15	TRBJ2-5	TGTGCCAGCAGTGATGCGGGGGCCGGATGGGAGACCCAGTACTTC	CASSDAGAGWETQYF
-	TRBV7-6	TRBD1	17	TRBJ2-1	TGTGCCAGCAGCTTAGCCCAGACAGGGGGCTCCTACAATGAGCAGTTCTTC	CASSLAQTGGSYNEQFF
-	TRBV3-1	-	16	TRBJ2-1	TGTGCCAGCAGCCAAATTAATTACCGCTCCTACAATGAGCAGTTCTTC	CASSQINYRSYNEQFF
once	TRBV29-1	-	13	TRBJ1-1	TGCAGCGCATCCAGGGAGCTGAACACTGAAGCTTTCTTT	CSASRELNTEAFF
few	TRBV12-3/TRBV12-4	-	14	TRBJ1-5	TGTGCCAGCAGCGAGACGTCAGGGAATCAGCCCCAGCATTTT	CASSETSGNQPQHF
few	TRBV12-3/TRBV12-4	TRBD2	14	TRBJ2-7	TGTGCCAGCAGCCTAGCGGGAGAGGCCCACGAGCAGTACTTC	CASSLAGEAHEQYF
many	TRBV5-1	TRBD1	12	TRBJ2-1	TGCGCCAGCCGGGACAGTGACAATGAGCAGTTCTTC	CASRDSDNEQFF
few	TRBV11-2	TRBD2	16	TRBJ2-3	TGTGCCAGCAGCCCCCGACTAGCGGGAGTGGTAGATACGCAGTATTTT	CASSPRLAGVVDTQYF
few	TRBV9	TRBD1	15	TRBJ2-1	TGTGCCAGCAGCGCAAAGACAGGGATTGCATACGAGCAGTTCTTC	CASSAKTGIAYEQFF